These T cell receptor beta chains were read from a single sample in a study of blood T cell repertoires in COVID-19. TCRdb's copy holds only in-frame clones and misses some; the assay was immunoSEQ multiplex PCR. The table shows 100,000 to 120,000 clones, with about three quarters occurring only once. The sequenced material came from peripheral blood. The receptors here all came from a woman aged 40 to 49 with acute or convalescent COVID-19. The CDR3 runs from the conserved cysteine through the conserved F or W.

>TRBV6-5
CASEGAGVRGTEAFF
>TRBV2
CASRIQGALTLSPLHF
>TRBV15
CATSARRDSREQYF
>TRBV12-5
CASGLSSELYEQYF
>TRBV7-2
CASSSRQAGEKLFF
>TRBV11-2
CASSPRLWRGGLETQYF
>TRBV19
CASSRQGTDTQYF
>TRBV30
CAWRGQGRGQPQHF
>TRBV9
CASSVGGGVKSSYNEQFF
>TRBV28
CASSFNSGANVLTF
>TRBV6-6
CASSYLGSAGDTQYF
>TRBV11-2
CASSFDRGRETQYF
>TRBV5-6
CASSFDRVTNGYTF
>TRBV5-1
CASSPAGDRGVNEQFF
>TRBV29-1
CSVVGTSSSDTQYF
>TRBV18
CASSPVMAAGLGPTYEQYF
>TRBV3-1/TRBV3-2
CASSRGQGHIQYF
>TRBV7-9
CASSRGGATGELFF
>TRBV7-9
CASSPAGGDYGYTF
>TRBV15
CATSRDVAGGPRYEQFF
>TRBV29-1
CSVAPGSGRGEQFF
>TRBV5-1
CASSLRTSNEKLFF
>TRBV7-2
CASRQQGNTEAFF
>TRBV7-2
CASSWDRYGYTF
>TRBV7-9
CASSLGTGVTEAFF
>TRBV7-3
CASSQTSADTQYF
>TRBV6-1
CASSEASRGTEAFF
>TRBV6-5
CASSYRDSRGYTF
>TRBV19
CASSRVRNQPQHF
>TRBV29-1
CSVEDEDRNYGYTF
>TRBV9
CASSVQGGASSTDTQYF
>TRBV6-5
CASSYSAANEQFF
>TRBV5-1
CASSLRTGGTEAFF
>TRBV11-2
CASNRLLLQKTGGRNEQFF
>TRBV11-2
CASSLGGQGASETQYF
>TRBV12-3/TRBV12-4
CATSSGNTIYF
>TRBV4-1
CASSQGGRLNSPLHF
>TRBV5-1
CASSLSSSGGVNEQFF
>TRBV5-1
CASRTGENTEAFF
>TRBV27
CASSFNRAPGELFF
>TRBV2
CASNPTGDVSPLHF
>TRBV6-6
CASIRTITGAPNQPQHF
>TRBV15
CATSRAGGGNQPQHF
>TRBV28
CASSLLLQGQGSPLHF
>TRBV5-4
CASRTGGNTEAFF
>TRBV24-1
CATSDSVVEGGGHNEQFF
>TRBV3-1/TRBV3-2
CASSRTGGTDTQYF
>TRBV3-1/TRBV3-2
CASSQSNSQNYGYTF
>TRBV14
CASSQRGETQYF
>TRBV6-2/TRBV6-3
CASSYNRGRGLSGANVLTF
>TRBV10-3
CATQTSTGTGGNEQFF
>TRBV6-6
CASSYSGQGPYEQYF
>TRBV6-5
CASGGGTDTQYF
>TRBV28
CASSRTGAAAANEKLFF
>TRBV2
CASSMSFGSNQPQHF
>TRBV7-9
CASSSPRGGALPSDNEQFF
>TRBV28
CASSLAGNYGYTF
>TRBV7-3
CASSSSGVGGGELFF
>TRBV6-5
CASSYSGVLSNEQFF